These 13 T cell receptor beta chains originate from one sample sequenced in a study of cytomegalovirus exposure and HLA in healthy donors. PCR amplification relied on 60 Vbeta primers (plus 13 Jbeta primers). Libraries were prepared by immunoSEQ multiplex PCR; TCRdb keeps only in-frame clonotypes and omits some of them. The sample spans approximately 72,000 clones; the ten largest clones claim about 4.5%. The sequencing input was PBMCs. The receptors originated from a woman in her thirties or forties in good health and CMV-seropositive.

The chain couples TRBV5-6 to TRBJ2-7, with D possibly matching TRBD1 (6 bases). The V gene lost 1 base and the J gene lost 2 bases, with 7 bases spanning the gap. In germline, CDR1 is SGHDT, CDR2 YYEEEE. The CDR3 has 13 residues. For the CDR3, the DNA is TGTGCCAGCAGCTTGCAGGGGCCCTACGAGCAGTACTTC. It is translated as CASSLQGPYEQYF.

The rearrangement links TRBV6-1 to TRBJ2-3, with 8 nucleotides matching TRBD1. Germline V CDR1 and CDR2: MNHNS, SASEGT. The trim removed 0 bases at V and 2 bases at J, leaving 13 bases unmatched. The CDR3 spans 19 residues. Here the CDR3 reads CASSEAKGYDRGPTDTQYF. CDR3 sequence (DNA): TGTGCCAGCAGTGAAGCGAAGGGTTACGACAGGGGACCCACAGATACGCAGTATTTT.

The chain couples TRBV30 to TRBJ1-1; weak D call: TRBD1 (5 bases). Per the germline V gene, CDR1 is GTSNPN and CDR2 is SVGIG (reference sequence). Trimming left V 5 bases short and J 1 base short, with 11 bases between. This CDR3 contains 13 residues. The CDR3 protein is CAWVNQGNTEAFF. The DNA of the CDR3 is TGTGCCTGGGTGAATCAGGGGAACACTGAAGCTTTCTTT.

The CDR3 DNA follows: TGTGCCAGCAGCCAACCCGGAGGCCCGCAGTATTTT. Its protein product is CASSQPGGPQYF. The chain recombines TRBV11-2 with TRBJ2-3, with D perhaps matching TRBD2 (5 bases). The CDR3 loop spans 12 amino acids. V was clipped by 5 bases and J by 10 bases, with 13 bases between them. The V gene's germline CDR1 is SGHAT and CDR2 FQNNGV.

The CDR3 here is CASSGQDGGYTF. As DNA, the CDR3 is TGTGCCAGCAGCGGACAGGATGGAGGCTACACCTTC. V usage is TRBV9 and J usage is TRBJ1-2; D is perhaps TRBD1 (6 bases). Germline loops: CDR1 SGDLS, CDR2 YYNGEE. The V gene lost 3 bases and the J gene lost 8 bases, with 11 bases spanning the gap. This CDR3 comprises 12 residues.

The CDR3 spells CASSVGTQETQYF. The DNA of the CDR3 is TGTGCCAGCAGCGTAGGGACTCAAGAGACCCAGTACTTC. The rearrangement joins TRBV9 to TRBJ2-5, with D maybe TRBD2 (5 bases). V lost 0 bases, J lost 2 bases, and 5 bases lay in between. The CDR3 covers 13 residues. Germline assignment: CDR1 SGDLS and CDR2 YYNGEE.

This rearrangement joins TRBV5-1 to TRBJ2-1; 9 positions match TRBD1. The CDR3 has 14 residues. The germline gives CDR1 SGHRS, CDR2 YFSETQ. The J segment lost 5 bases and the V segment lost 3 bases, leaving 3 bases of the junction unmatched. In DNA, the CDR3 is TGCGCCAGCAGCTCACAGGGGGCGGACAATGAGCAGTTCTTC. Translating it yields CASSSQGADNEQFF.

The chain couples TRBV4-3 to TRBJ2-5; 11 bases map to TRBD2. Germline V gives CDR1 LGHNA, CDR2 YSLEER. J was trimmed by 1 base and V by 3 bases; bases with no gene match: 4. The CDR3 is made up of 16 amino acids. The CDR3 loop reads CASSHFSGGAQETQYF. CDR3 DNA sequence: TGCGCCAGCAGCCATTTTAGCGGGGGGGCCCAAGAGACCCAGTACTTC.

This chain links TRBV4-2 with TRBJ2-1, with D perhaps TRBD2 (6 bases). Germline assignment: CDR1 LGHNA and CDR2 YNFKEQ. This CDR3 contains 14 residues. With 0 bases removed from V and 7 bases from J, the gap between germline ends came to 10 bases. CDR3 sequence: CASSQDPGANEQFF. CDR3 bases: TGTGCCAGCAGCCAAGATCCGGGAGCGAATGAGCAGTTCTTC.

The CDR3 sequence is CASSPRTGKETQYF. As DNA, the CDR3 is TGTGCCAGCAGTCCAAGGACAGGGAAAGAGACCCAGTACTTC. This chain joins TRBV6-5 and TRBJ2-5; 8 positions agree with TRBD1. The trim removed 5 bases at V and 3 bases at J, leaving 5 bases unmatched. The CDR3 length is 14 residues. The V gene's germline CDR1 is MNHEY and CDR2 SVGAGI.

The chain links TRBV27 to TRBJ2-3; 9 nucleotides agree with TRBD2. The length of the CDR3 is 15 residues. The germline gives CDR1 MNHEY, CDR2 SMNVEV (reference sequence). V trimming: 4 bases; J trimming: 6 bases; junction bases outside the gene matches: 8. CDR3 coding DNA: TGTGCCAGCAGTTCAGTAGCGGGAGTAGAGGATACGCAGTATTTT. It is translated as CASSSVAGVEDTQYF.

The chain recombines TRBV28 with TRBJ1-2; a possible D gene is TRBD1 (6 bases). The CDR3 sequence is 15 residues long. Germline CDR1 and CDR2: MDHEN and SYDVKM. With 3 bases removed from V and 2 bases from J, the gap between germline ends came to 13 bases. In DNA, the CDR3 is TGTGCCAGCAGTTTCCAACCGGACAGAAACTATGGCTACACCTTC. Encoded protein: CASSFQPDRNYGYTF.

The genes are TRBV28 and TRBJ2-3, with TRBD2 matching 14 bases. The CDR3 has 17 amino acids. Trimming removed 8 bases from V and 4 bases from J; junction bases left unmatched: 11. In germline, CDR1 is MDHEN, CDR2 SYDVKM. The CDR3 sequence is CASCGLAGGIQPDTQYF. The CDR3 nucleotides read TGTGCCAGCTGCGGACTAGCGGGAGGCATACAACCAGATACGCAGTATTTT.